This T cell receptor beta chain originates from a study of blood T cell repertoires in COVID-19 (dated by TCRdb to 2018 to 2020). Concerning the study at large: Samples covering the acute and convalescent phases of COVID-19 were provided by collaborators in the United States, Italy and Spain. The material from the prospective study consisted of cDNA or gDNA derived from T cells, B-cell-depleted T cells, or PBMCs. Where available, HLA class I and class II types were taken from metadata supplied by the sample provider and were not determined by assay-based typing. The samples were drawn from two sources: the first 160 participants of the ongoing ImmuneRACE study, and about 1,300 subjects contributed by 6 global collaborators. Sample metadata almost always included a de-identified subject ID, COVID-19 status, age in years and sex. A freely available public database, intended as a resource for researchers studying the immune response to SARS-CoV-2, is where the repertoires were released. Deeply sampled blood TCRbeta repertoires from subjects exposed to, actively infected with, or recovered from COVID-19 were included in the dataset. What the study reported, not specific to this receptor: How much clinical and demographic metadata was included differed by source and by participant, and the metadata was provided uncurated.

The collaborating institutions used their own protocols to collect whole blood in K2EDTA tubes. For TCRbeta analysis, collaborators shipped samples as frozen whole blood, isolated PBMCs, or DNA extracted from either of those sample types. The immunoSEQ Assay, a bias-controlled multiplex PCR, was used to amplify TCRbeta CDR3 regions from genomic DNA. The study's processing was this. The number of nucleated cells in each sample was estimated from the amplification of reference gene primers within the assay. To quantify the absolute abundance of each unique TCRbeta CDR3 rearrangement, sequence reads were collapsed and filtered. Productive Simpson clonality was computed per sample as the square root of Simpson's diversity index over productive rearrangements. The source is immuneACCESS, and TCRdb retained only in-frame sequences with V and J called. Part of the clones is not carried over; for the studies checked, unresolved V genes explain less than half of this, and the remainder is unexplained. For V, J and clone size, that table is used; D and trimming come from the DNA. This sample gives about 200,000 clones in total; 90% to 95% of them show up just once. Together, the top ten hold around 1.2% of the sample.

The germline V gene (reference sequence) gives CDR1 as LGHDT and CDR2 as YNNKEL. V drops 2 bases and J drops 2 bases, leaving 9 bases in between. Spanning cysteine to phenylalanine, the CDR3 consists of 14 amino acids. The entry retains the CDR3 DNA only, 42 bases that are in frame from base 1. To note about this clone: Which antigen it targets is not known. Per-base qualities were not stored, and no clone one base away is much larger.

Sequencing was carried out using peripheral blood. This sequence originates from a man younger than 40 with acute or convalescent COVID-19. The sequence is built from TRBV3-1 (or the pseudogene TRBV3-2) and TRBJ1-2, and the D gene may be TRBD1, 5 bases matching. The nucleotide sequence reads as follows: TGTGCCAGCAGCCAAAGTCGGGGGAACTATGGCTACACCTTC. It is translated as CASSQSRGNYGYTF.